This record looks at one T cell receptor (beta chain) sequence and its context. The data were taken from a study of T cell responses to AZD1222 COVID-19 vaccine. The CDR3 runs to 16 residues. Germline-derived CDR1 and CDR2 are SGHTA and FQGNSA. V was clipped by 5 bases and J by 4 bases; unmatched bases: 8. The data were produced by immunoSEQ multiplex PCR, yet TCRdb's version contains in-frame clones alone and is incomplete. The table lists about 130,000 clones, about 88% of them singletons. The receptor was derived from an adult who received the AZD1222 COVID-19 vaccine. This specimen was peripheral blood, taken 28 days after the second AZD1222 dose. The gene calls are TRBV7-2 and TRBJ2-7, with 13 bases fitting TRBD2. The chain's CDR3 is CASSPTGTSGTYEQYF. The CDR3 region has the DNA TGTGCCAGCAGCCCTACCGGGACTAGCGGGACGTACGAGCAGTACTTC. Full variable domain (remainder filled in from reference TRBV7-2 and TRBJ2-7): GAGVSQSPSNKVTEKGKDVELRCDPISGHTALYWYRQSLGQGLEFLIYFQGNSAPDKSGLPSDRFSAERTGGSVSTLTIQRTQQEDSAVYLCASSPTGTSGTYEQYFGPGTRLTVT.